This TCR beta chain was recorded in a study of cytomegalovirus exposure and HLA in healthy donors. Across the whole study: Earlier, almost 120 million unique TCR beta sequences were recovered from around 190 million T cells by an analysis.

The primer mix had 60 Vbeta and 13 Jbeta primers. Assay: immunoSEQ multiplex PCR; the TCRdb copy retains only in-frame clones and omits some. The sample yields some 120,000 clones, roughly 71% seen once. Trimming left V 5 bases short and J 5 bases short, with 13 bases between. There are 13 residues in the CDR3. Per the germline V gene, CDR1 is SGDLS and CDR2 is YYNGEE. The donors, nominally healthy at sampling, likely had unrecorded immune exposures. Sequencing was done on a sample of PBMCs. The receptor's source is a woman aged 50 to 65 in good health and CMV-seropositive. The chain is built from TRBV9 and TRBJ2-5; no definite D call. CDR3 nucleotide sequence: TGTGCCAGCAGTGGAGAGATGTGGGAGACCCAGTACTTC. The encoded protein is CASSGEMWETQYF. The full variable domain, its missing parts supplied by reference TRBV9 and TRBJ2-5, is DSGVTQTPKHLITATGQRVTLRCSPRSGDLSVYWYQQSLDQGLQFLIQYYNGEERAKGNILERFSAQQFPDLHSELNLSSLELGDSALYFCASSGEMWETQYFGPGTRLLVL.